These 15 T cell receptor beta chains originate from one sample sequenced in a study of blood T cell repertoires in COVID-19. Produced via immunoSEQ multiplex PCR; TCRdb's table is partial and in-frame only. The sample carries tens of thousands of clones, over 70% recorded once. What was sequenced was peripheral blood. Receptors originate from a human donor in a cohort sampled during active COVID-19.

The chain recombines TRBV6-5 with TRBJ2-7, with 11 bases that match TRBD2. The CDR3 length is 14 residues. J was trimmed by 4 bases and V by 8 bases; bases with no gene match: 7. Looked up from germline, CDR1 is MNHEY and CDR2 is SVGAGI. The CDR3 sequence is CASGIAGGRYEQYF. The CDR3 DNA reads as TGTGCCAGCGGTATAGCGGGGGGGCGGTACGAGCAGTACTTC.

The chain carries TRBV6-2 or TRBV6-3 and TRBJ2-7; 7 bases are a match to TRBD1. The length of the CDR3 is 13 residues. Germline values: CDR1 MNHEY, CDR2 SVGEGT. J was trimmed by 3 bases and V by 5 bases; bases with no gene match: 4. CDR3 amino acids: CASSRQGLYEQYF. The CDR3, as DNA: TGTGCCAGCAGTCGACAGGGCCTCTACGAGCAGTACTTC.

The chain joins TRBV6-5 to TRBJ1-5, with TRBD1 identical over 7 bases. J gave up 4 bases and V 6 bases, and 9 bases lay outside the gene matches. Germline assignment: CDR1 MNHEY and CDR2 SVGAGI. CDR3 length: 15 residues. The chain's CDR3 is CASRQDRSQNQPQHF. CDR3 nucleotides: TGTGCCAGCAGACAGGACAGGTCCCAGAATCAGCCCCAGCATTTT.

The chain recombines TRBV28 with TRBJ2-7; possibly TRBD1 for D (5 bases). V lost 6 bases to trimming and J lost 0 bases, with 15 bases between them. CDR1 is MDHEN and CDR2 is SYDVKM in the germline V gene. The CDR3 consists of 15 residues. DNA of the CDR3: TGTGCCAGCAGCCATGACAGTCCAGCCTCCTACGAGCAGTACTTC. Translated: CASSHDSPASYEQYF.

This chain links TRBV24-1 with TRBJ1-2; D is unresolved. V gave up 0 bases and J gave up 7 bases, with 8 bases separating them. The CDR3 sequence is 13 residues long. Germline CDR1 and CDR2: KGHDR and SFDVKD. The CDR3 region is CATSDLTPGGYTF. In DNA form, the CDR3 reads TGTGCCACCAGTGATTTGACTCCAGGTGGCTACACCTTC.

V and J are TRBV7-2 and TRBJ2-5; D call uncertain. In germline, CDR1 is SGHTA, CDR2 FQGNSA. CDR3 length: 13 amino acids. V was clipped by 2 bases and J by 5 bases, with 9 bases between them. The CDR3 region is CASSLSPQETQYF. DNA for the CDR3: TGTGCCAGCAGCTTATCCCCACAGGAGACCCAGTACTTC.

The chain carries TRBV5-1 and TRBJ2-1, with 11 bases identical to TRBD2. CDR1 is SGHRS, CDR2 YFSETQ, per germline. V lost 1 base to trimming and J lost 5 bases; unmatched junction nucleotides: 8. This CDR3 is 17 amino acids long. The CDR3 DNA is TGCGCCAGCAGCTTGTCAATAGCGGGAGGGCCGGACAATGAGCAGTTCTTC. This gives the protein CASSLSIAGGPDNEQFF. Drawing the rest from reference TRBV5-1 and TRBJ2-1, the complete variable domain is KAGVTQTPRYLIKTRGQQVTLSCSPISGHRSVSWYQQTPGQGLQFLFEYFSETQRNKGNFPGRFSGRQFSNSRSEMNVSTLELGDSALYLCASSLSIAGGPDNEQFFGPGTRLTVL.

Written as DNA, the CDR3 is TGTGCCAGCAGCCCCATGGGGCTAGCGGACAATGAGCAGTTCTTC. Its protein is CASSPMGLADNEQFF. The gene calls are TRBV7-3 and TRBJ2-1; 7 bases match TRBD2. This CDR3 has 15 amino acids. The junction had 9 bases not matched to a gene; V was cut back by 5 bases and J by 5 bases. Germline V gives CDR1 SGHTA, CDR2 FQGTGA.

This clone was seen a few times. The chain recombines TRBV6-5 with TRBJ2-7; TRBD2 might be the D (7 bases). V was clipped by 2 bases and J by 1 base, with 12 bases between them. The V gene's germline CDR1 is MNHEY and CDR2 SVGAGI. This CDR3 spans 15 amino acids. The CDR3 sequence: CASSYARGGSYEQYV. DNA of the CDR3: TGTGCCAGCAGTTACGCCAGGGGAGGGTCCTACGAGCAGTACGTC.

The chain recombines TRBV6-5 with TRBJ1-5; D gene uncertain. Deletions cut 0 bases from V and 5 bases from J, with 11 bases between. The CDR3 runs 15 residues. Germline lookup yields CDR1 MNHEY and CDR2 SVGAGI. CDR3 coding DNA: TGTGCCAGCAGTTACTCGTTTTCCCCGGATCAGCCCCAGCATTTT. Protein product: CASSYSFSPDQPQHF.

This clone was seen only once. V gene TRBV5-4 combines with J gene TRBJ1-5; a weak D match, TRBD1 (5 bases). This CDR3 is built from 16 residues. The germline V gene encodes CDR1 SGHNT and CDR2 YYREEE (reference sequence). V gave up 0 bases and J gave up 1 base, with 11 bases separating them. CDR3 sequence reads: CASSLGGQGSNQPQHF. As DNA, the CDR3 is TGTGCCAGCAGCTTGGGCGGACAAGGGAGCAATCAGCCCCAGCATTTT.

The sample holds a few counts of this clone. The chain recombines TRBV7-9 with TRBJ1-1; a weak D match, TRBD1 (6 bases). V was pared by 5 bases and J by 5 bases, with 18 bases between. The CDR3 is 15 amino acids. CDR1 and CDR2 from the germline V gene are SEHNR and FQNEAQ (reference sequence). In DNA, the CDR3 is TGTGCCAGCAGCGGAAGGGGGGGAGTAAAGACTGAAGCTTTCTTT. This translates into CASSGRGGVKTEAFF.

This clone was seen only a few times. V and J are TRBV5-6 and TRBJ2-2; the match to TRBD2 covers 10 bases. The CDR3 consists of 17 residues. Trimming took 4 bases from V and 5 from J; bases not matched to a gene: 11. Germline CDR1 SGHDT, CDR2 YYEEEE. Here the CDR3 DNA reads TGTGCCAGCAGCCTCTGGGCTAGCGGGAGAGGTACCGGGGAGCTGTTTTTT. It yields the protein CASSLWASGRGTGELFF.

This clone was picked up a small number of times. This chain links TRBV11-1 with TRBJ1-5, with D tentatively TRBD1 (5 bases). From germline, CDR1 is SGHAT and CDR2 FQDESV (reference sequence). CDR3 length: 13 amino acids. V gave up 5 bases and J gave up 5 bases, with 10 bases separating them. For the CDR3, the DNA is TGTGCCAGCAGCCAGGACACCTATCAGCCCCAGCATTTT. Protein: CASSQDTYQPQHF.

This clone has just a few counts. The chain is built from TRBV11-2 and TRBJ1-1; TRBD1 is a possible D gene (5 bases). The germline V gene encodes CDR1 SGHAT and CDR2 FQNNGV. CDR3 length equals 13 residues. V was trimmed by 6 bases and J by 0 bases, leaving 8 bases between them. CDR3 amino acids: CASSRTMNTEAFF. CDR3 DNA sequence: TGTGCCAGCAGTCGGACAATGAACACTGAAGCTTTCTTT. The full variable domain, its missing parts supplied by reference TRBV11-2 and TRBJ1-1, is EAGVAQSPRYKIIEKRQSVAFWCNPISGHATLYWYQQILGQGPKLLIQFQNNGVVDDSQLPKDRFSAERLKGVDSTLKIQPAKLEDSAVYLCASSRTMNTEAFFGQGTRLTVV.